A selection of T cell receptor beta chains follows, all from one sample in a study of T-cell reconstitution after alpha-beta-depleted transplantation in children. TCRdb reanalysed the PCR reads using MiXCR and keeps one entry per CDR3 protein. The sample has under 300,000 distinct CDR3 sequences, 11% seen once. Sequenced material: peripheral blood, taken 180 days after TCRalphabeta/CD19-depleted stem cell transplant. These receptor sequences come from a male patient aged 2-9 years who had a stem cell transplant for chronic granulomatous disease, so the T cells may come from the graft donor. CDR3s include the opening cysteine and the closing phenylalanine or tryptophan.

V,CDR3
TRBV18,CASSPSTPPVSAYEQYF
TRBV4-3,CASSQDLAEFSYEQYF
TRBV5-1,CASSLGTSGVTYEQYF
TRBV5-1,CASSTRQGTQETQYF
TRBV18,CASSLRQSGYEQYF
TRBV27,CASSLLAGGPVEQYF
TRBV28,CASIWGDTGELFF
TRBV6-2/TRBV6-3,CASTQNYEQYF
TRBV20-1,CSATGRVLREQYF
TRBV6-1,CASSKTSGGYEQYF
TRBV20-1,CSARVGLAGTDTQYF
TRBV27,CASRRQGRGQETQYF
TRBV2,CASMGNSDTQYF
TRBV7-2,CASSSPARPSTDTQYF
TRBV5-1,CASSPVRQETQYF
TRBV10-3,CAISVRLSSMDTQYF
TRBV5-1,CASSLGSGVQEQYF
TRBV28,CASSSESSGANVLTF
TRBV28,CASSLWGRDQPQHF
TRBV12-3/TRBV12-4,CASSRTSLNIQYF
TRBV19,CASSLELMVQFF
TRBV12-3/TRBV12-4,CASSLGLAPIYEQYF
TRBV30,CAWSAIDRVTPEAFF
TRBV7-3,CASSLRTGGTDTQYF
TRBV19,CASSMGKAGGEQYF
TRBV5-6,CASSSRSRVNTEAFF
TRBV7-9,CASSPGTGSADTQYF
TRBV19,CASSNPSGSREQYF
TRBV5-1,CASSWSPGSEAFF
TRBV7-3,CASSLGWKGADTGELFF
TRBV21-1,CASSILAGLRDTQYF
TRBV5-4,CASSLGVLCSGGYHEQYF
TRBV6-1,CASSHVDRVRSGNTIYF
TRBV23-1,CASSQCSASPYEQYF
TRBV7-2,CASRISGSSYNEQFF
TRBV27,CASSLLAGGSEQFF
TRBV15,CATSRAGTDNEQFF
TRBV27,CASSSSGVAKNIQYF
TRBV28,CASSLALLAGVTDTQYF
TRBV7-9,CASSLTQWREGNNEQFF
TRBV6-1,CASSGTSGTSGELFF
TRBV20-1,CSARDYFSGDTQYF
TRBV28,CASSLYQLAGAYEQYF
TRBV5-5,CASTPTWAGVDEQYF
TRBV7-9,CASILAAKNEQFF
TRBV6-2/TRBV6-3,CASSYSSGGATGELFF
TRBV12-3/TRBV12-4,CASSQSGLAYEQYF
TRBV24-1,CATSDPGTGGGEQYF
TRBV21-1,CASSISGTGFTYEQYF